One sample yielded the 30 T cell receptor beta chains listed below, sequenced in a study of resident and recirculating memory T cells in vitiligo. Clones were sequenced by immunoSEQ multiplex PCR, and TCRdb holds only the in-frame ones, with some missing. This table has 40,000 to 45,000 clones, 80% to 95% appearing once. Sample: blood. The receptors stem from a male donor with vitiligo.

The CDR3 nucleotides are TGTGCCAGCAGCTCGACAGGGTCAGGGGCCAACGTCCTGACTTTC. Protein product: CASSSTGSGANVLTF. V usage is TRBV7-3 and J usage is TRBJ2-6, with 7 bases that match TRBD1. Germline V CDR1 and CDR2: SGHTA, FQGTGA. Trimming took 4 bases from V and 4 from J; bases not matched to a gene: 4. This CDR3 is 15 amino acids long.

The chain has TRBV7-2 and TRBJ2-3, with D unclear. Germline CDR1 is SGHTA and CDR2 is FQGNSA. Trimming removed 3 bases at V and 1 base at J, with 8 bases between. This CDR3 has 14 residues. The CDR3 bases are TGTGCCAGCAGCTTTATAAGCCGCACAGATACGCAGTATTTT. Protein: CASSFISRTDTQYF.

The CDR3 sequence is CASSLTGGNYGYTF. In DNA, the CDR3 is TGCGCCAGCAGCTTAACGGGGGGGAACTATGGCTACACCTTC. J is TRBJ1-2 and V is TRBV5-1; D is possibly TRBD1 (5 bases). CDR1 is SGHRS and CDR2 is YFSETQ in the germline V gene. V was cut by 2 bases and J by 2 bases, with 10 bases left in between. This CDR3 is 14 amino acids long.

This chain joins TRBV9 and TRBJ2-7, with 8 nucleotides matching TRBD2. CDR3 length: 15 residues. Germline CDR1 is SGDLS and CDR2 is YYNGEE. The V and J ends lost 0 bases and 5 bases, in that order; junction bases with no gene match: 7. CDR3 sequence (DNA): TGTGCCAGCAGCGTAGGGACTAGCCCTACCCACGAGCAGTACTTC. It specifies CASSVGTSPTHEQYF.

The CDR3 region is CASSSGLDYNEQFF. CDR3 coding DNA: TGTGCCAGCAGCTCCGGACTAGACTACAATGAGCAGTTCTTC. This chain connects TRBV5-4 to TRBJ2-1; TRBD2 aligns across 7 bases. V shed 3 bases, J shed 3 bases, and the junction held 3 bases outside the gene matches. In germline, CDR1 is SGHNT, CDR2 YYREEE (reference sequence). The CDR3 loop spans 14 amino acids.

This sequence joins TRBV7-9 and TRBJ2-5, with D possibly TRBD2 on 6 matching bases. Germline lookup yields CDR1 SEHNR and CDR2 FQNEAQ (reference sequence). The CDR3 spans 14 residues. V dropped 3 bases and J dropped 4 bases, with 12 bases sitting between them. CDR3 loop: CASSFGGRGETQYF. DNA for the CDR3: TGTGCCAGCAGCTTCGGGGGTCGTGGAGAGACCCAGTACTTC.

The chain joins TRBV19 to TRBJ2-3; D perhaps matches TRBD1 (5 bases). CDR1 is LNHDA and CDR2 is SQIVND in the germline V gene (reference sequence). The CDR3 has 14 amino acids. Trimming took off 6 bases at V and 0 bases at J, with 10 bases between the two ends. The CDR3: CASSRVTSTDTQYF. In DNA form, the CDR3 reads TGTGCCAGTAGCAGGGTAACTAGCACAGATACGCAGTATTTT.

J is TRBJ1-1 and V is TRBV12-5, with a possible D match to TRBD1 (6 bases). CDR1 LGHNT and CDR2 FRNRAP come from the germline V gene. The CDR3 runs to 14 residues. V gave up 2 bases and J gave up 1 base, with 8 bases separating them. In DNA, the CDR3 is TGTGCTAGTGGTTTGAGGACAGAGAACACTGAAGCTTTCTTT. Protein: CASGLRTENTEAFF. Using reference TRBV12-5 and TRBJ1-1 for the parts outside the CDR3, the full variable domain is DARVTQTPRHKVTEMGQEVTMRCQPILGHNTVFWYRQTMMQGLELLAYFRNRAPLDDSGMPKDRFSAEMPDATLATLKIQPSEPRDSAVYFCASGLRTENTEAFFGQGTRLTVV.

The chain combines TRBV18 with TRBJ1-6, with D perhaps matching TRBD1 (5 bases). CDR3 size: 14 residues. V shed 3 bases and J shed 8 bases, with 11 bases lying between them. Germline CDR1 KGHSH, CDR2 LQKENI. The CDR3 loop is CASSPLDNHSPLHF. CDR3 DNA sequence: TGTGCCAGCTCACCCCTGGACAATCATTCACCCCTCCACTTT.

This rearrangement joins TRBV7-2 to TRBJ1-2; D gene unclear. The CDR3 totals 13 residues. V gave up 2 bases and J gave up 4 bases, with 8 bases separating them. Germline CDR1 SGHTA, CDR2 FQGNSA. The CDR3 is CASSLQKTYGYTF. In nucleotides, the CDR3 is TGTGCCAGCAGCTTACAGAAAACCTATGGCTACACCTTC.

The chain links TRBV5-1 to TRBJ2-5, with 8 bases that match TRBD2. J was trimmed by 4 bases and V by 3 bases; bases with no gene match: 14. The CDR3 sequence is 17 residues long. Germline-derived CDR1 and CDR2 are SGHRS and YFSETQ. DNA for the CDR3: TGCGCCAGCAGCTCCCAATCGGGGGGGCTTTTTAGAGAGACCCAGTACTTC. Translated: CASSSQSGGLFRETQYF.

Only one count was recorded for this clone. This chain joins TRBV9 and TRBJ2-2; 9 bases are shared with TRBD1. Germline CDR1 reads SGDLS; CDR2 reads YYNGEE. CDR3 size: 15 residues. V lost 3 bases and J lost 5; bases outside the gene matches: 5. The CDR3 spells CASSGTGAQTGELFF. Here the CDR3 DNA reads TGTGCCAGCAGCGGGACAGGGGCGCAGACCGGGGAGCTGTTTTTT.

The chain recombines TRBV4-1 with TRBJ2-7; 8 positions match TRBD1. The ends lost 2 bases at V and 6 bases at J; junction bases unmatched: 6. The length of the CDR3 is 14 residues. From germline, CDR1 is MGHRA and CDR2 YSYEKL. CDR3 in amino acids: CASSQTSRGREQYF. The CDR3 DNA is TGCGCCAGCAGCCAAACATCCAGGGGGCGCGAGCAGTACTTC.

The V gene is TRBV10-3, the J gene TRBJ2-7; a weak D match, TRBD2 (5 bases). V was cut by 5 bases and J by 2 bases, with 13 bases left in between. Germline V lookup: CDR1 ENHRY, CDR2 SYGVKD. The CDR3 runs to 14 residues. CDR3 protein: CAISRERFTYEQYF. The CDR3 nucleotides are TGTGCCATCAGTCGGGAACGCTTTACCTACGAGCAGTACTTC.

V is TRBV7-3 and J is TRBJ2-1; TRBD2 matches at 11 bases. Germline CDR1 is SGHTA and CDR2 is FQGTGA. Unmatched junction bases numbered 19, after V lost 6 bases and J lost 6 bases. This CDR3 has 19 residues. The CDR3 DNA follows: TGTGCCAGCAGTCAACCTCTAGCGGGGGGCCAAGGAGAGAGCAATGAGCAGTTCTTC. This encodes CASSQPLAGGQGESNEQFF.

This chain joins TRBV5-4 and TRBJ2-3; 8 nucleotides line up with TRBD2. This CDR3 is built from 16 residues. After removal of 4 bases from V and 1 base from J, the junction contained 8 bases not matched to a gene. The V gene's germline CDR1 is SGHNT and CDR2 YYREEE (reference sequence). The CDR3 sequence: CASSDGGAGGTDTQYF. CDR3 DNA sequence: TGTGCCAGCAGCGATGGGGGAGCGGGGGGCACAGATACGCAGTATTTT. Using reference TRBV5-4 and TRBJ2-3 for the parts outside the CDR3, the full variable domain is ETGVTQSPTHLIKTRGQQVTLRCSSQSGHNTVSWYQQALGQGPQFIFQYYREEENGRGNFPPRFSGLQFPNYSSELNVNALELDDSALYLCASSDGGAGGTDTQYFGPGTRLTVL.

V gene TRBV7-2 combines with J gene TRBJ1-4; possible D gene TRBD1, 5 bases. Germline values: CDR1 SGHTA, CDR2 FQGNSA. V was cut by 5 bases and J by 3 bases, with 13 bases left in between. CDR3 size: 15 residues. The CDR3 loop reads CASSPDGGPNEKLFF. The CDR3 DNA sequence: TGTGCCAGCAGCCCGGACGGGGGTCCTAATGAAAAACTGTTTTTT.

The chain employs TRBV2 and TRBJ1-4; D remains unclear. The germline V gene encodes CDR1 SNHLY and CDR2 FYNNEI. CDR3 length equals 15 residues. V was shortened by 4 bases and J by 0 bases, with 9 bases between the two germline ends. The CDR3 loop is CASSGQLSTNEKLFF. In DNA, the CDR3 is TGTGCCAGCAGTGGACAACTCTCAACTAATGAAAAACTGTTTTTT.

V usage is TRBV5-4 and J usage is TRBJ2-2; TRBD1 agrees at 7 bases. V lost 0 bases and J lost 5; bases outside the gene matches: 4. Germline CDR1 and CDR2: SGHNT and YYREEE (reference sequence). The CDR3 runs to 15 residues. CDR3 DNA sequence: TGTGCCAGCAGCTTGGGCAGGGGGTATACCGGGGAGCTGTTTTTT. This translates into CASSLGRGYTGELFF. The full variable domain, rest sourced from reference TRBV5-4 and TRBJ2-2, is ETGVTQSPTHLIKTRGQQVTLRCSSQSGHNTVSWYQQALGQGPQFIFQYYREEENGRGNFPPRFSGLQFPNYSSELNVNALELDDSALYLCASSLGRGYTGELFFGEGSRLTVL.

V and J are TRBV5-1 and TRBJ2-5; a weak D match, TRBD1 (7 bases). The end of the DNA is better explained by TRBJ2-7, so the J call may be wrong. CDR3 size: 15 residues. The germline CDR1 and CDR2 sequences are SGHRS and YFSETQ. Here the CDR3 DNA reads TGCGCCAGCAGCTTGGAGGGGGCGGGGAAGGCCGAGCAGTACTTC. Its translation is CASSLEGAGKAEQYF.

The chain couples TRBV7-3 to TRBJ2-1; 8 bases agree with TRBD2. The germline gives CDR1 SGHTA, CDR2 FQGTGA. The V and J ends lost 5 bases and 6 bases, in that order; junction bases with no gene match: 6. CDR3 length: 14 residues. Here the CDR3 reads CASSVYGTSNEQFF. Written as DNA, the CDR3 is TGTGCCAGCAGCGTTTACGGGACTAGCAATGAGCAGTTCTTC.

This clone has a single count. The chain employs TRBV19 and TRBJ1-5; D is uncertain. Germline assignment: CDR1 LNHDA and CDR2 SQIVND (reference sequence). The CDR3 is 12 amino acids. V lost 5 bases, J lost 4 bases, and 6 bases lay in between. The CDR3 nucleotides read TGTGCCAGTAGTGCAACAAATCAGCCCCAGCATTTT. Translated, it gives CASSATNQPQHF.

DNA of the CDR3: TGTGCCAGCAGTCCACTAGCGGGGGGTACCGGGGAGCTGTTTTTT. This codes for CASSPLAGGTGELFF. The chain employs TRBV11-2 and TRBJ2-2, with 12 bases aligning to TRBD2. Per the germline V gene, CDR1 is SGHAT and CDR2 is FQNNGV. V shed 6 bases and J 5 bases; nucleotides not matched to a gene: 4. The CDR3 runs to 15 residues.

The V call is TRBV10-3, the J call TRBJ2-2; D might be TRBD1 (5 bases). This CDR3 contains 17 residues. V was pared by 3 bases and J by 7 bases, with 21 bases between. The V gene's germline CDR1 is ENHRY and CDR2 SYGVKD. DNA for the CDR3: TGTGCCATCAGTGATGACGCTTTAAGGGGCGCACACGGGGAGCTGTTTTTT. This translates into CAISDDALRGAHGELFF.

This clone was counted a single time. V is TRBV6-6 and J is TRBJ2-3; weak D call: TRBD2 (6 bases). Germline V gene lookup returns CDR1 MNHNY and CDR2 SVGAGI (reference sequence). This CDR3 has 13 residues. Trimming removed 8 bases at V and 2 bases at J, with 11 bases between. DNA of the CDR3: TGTGCCAGCCGGTTACTAGCCACAGATACGCAGTATTTT. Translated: CASRLLATDTQYF.

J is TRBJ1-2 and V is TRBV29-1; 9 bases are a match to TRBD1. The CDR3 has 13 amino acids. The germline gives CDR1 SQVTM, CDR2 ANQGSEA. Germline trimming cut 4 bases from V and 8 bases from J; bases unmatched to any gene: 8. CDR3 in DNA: TGCAGCGTTGCTCCGGGACAGGGAGGCGGCTACACCTTC. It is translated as CSVAPGQGGGYTF.

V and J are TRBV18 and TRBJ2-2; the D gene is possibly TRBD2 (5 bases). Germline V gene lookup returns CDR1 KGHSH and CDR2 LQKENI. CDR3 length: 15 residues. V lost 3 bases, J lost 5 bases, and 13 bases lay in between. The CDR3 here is CASSPRLPGTGELFF. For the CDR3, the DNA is TGTGCCAGCTCACCGAGACTCCCGGGGACCGGGGAGCTGTTTTTT. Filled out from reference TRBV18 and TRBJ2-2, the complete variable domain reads NAGVMQNPRHLVRRRGQEARLRCSPMKGHSHVYWYRQLPEEGLKFMVYLQKENIIDESGMPKERFSAEFPKEGPSILRIQQVVRGDSAAYFCASSPRLPGTGELFFGEGSRLTVL.

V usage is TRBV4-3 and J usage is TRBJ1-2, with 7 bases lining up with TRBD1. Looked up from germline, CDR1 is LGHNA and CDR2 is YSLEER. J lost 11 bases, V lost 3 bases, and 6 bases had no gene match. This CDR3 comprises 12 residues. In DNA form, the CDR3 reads TGCGCCAGCAGCCATCGGACAGGTGGTTACACCTTC. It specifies CASSHRTGGYTF.

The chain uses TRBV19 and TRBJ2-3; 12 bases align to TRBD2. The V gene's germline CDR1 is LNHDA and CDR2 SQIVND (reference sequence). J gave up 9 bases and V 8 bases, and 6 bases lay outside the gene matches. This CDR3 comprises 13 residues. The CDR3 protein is CASQTSGGNTQYF. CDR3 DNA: TGTGCCAGTCAGACTAGCGGGGGTAACACGCAGTATTTT.

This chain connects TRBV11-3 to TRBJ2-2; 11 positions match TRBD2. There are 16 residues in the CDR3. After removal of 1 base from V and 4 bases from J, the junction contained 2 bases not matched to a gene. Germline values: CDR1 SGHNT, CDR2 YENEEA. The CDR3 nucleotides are TGTGCCAGCAGCTTAGGACTAGCGGGGAGCACCGGGGAGCTGTTTTTT. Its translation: CASSLGLAGSTGELFF.